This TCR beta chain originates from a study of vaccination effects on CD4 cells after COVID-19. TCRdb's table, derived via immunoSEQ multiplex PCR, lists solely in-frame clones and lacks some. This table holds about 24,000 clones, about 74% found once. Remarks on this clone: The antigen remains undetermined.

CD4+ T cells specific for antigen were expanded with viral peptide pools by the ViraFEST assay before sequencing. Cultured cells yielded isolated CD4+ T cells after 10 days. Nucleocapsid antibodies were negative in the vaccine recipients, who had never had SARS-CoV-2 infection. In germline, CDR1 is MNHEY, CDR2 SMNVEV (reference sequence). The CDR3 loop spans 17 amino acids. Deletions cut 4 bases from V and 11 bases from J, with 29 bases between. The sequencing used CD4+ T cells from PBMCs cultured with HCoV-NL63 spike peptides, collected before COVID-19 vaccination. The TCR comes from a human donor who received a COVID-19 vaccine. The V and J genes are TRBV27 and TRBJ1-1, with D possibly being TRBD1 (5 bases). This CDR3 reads CASSSLFEEGASVFAFF. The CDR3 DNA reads TGTGCCAGCAGTTCCCTCTTTGAGGAAGGGGCGTCGGTGTTTGCTTTCTTT.